The 21 T cell receptor beta chains below all came from one sample that was sequenced in a study of identical twins. TCRdb reprocessed the 5' RACE reads with MiXCR, giving one entry per CDR3 protein. The profile shows 200,000 to 250,000 distinct CDR3 sequences, 7% of them singletons. This sample was also put to use in a study of yellow fever vaccine responses in identical twins.

The sequenced material came from memory (CD45RO+) T cells sorted from blood. The source is a woman aged 18-29 years in good health.

This clonotype was counted between two and nine times. The chain recombines TRBV2 with TRBJ2-3; perhaps TRBD2 as D (6 bases). Germline CDR1 SNHLY, CDR2 FYNNEI. The V end lost 0 bases, the J end lost 2 bases, and 24 bases lay between the germline ends. The CDR3 covers 20 residues. CDR3 coding DNA: TGTGCCAGCAGTGAAGCGCGTTTACAGGATTCCGGGGGTTACACAGATACGCAGTATTTT. Protein sequence: CASSEARLQDSGGYTDTQYF. Based on the CDR3 plus reference TRBV2 and TRBJ2-3, the full variable domain is EPEVTQTPSHQVTQMGQEVILRCVPISNHLYFYWYRQILGQKVEFLVSFYNNEISEKSEIFDDQFSVERPDGSNFTLKIRSTKLEDSAMYFCASSEARLQDSGGYTDTQYFGPGTRLTVL.

The chain is built from TRBV4-1 and TRBJ2-1; TRBD2 agrees at 16 bases. Germline values: CDR1 MGHRA, CDR2 YSYEKL. The CDR3 loop spans 17 amino acids. With 4 bases clipped from V and 7 bases from J, the junction kept 7 bases outside the gene matches. As DNA, the CDR3 is TGCGCCAGCAGCCCAGGGACTAGCGGGAGGGCCGAGAATGAGCAGTTCTTC. Translated: CASSPGTSGRAENEQFF.

The sample holds many counts of this clonotype. The chain has TRBV7-8 and TRBJ2-2; D unclear. V gave up 1 base and J gave up 0 bases, with 9 bases separating them. The CDR3 covers 16 residues. Germline V gene sequence: CDR1 SGHVS, CDR2 FQNEAQ. CDR3 loop: CASSLVGRTNTGELFF. DNA for the CDR3: TGTGCCAGCAGCTTAGTGGGCAGGACGAACACCGGGGAGCTGTTTTTT.

This clonotype was seen more than once but under ten times. The chain has TRBV27 and TRBJ1-1; D remains unclear. Trimming took off 3 bases at V and 0 bases at J, with 8 bases between the two ends. Germline V gene lookup returns CDR1 MNHEY and CDR2 SMNVEV (reference sequence). The CDR3 covers 14 residues. CDR3 residues: CASSFVSMNTEAFF. The DNA for the CDR3 is TGTGCCAGCAGTTTTGTGAGCATGAACACTGAAGCTTTCTTT.

This clonotype was seen a few times. The chain links TRBV4-1 to TRBJ2-7; 9 bases match TRBD1. CDR1 MGHRA and CDR2 YSYEKL come from the germline V gene. J lost 3 bases, V lost 1 base, and 7 bases had no gene match. CDR3 length: 16 amino acids. The CDR3 DNA sequence: TGCGCCAGCAGCCAAGGAGGGGGGACAGGGTACTACGAGCAGTACTTC. Its protein is CASSQGGGTGYYEQYF.

In its sample, this clonotype was seen many times. The J gene is TRBJ2-5, the V gene TRBV29-1; TRBD2 is a possible D gene (6 bases). The CDR3 runs to 15 residues. V was cut by 5 bases and J by 5 bases, with 21 bases left in between. Germline CDR1 is SQVTM and CDR2 is ANQGSEA. The CDR3 loop reads CSVLTPGPRGETQYF. CDR3 bases: TGCAGCGTTCTGACCCCGGGACCCCGGGGGGAGACCCAGTACTTC.

The chain links TRBV27 to TRBJ1-2; TRBD1 might be the D (5 bases). This CDR3 is built from 12 residues. Germline V gene lookup returns CDR1 MNHEY and CDR2 SMNVEV (reference sequence). V shed 11 bases and J shed 3 bases, with 13 bases lying between them. CDR3 sequence: CAGRRDDYGYTF. In DNA form, the CDR3 reads TGTGCCGGCCGGAGGGACGACTATGGCTACACCTTC.

This clonotype appeared many times. The gene calls are TRBV9 and TRBJ2-1; D unresolved. The CDR3 covers 15 residues. Germline loops: CDR1 SGDLS, CDR2 YYNGEE. Trimming took off 3 bases at V and 0 bases at J, with 10 bases between the two ends. CDR3 amino acids: CASSESPSSYNEQFF. The CDR3 DNA is TGTGCCAGCAGCGAGAGCCCAAGCTCCTACAATGAGCAGTTCTTC.

The sample holds many counts of this clonotype. The chain is built from TRBV24-1 and TRBJ2-5; no clear D. V was trimmed by 3 bases and J by 1 base, leaving 8 bases between them. The CDR3 is 14 amino acids. The V gene's germline CDR1 is KGHDR and CDR2 SFDVKD. This CDR3 reads CATSDPFTQETQYF. The CDR3 nucleotides read TGTGCCACCAGTGATCCATTTACCCAAGAGACCCAGTACTTC.

This clonotype was seen a handful of times. A much larger clone differs from this one at a single base, so this may be a read error. The J gene is TRBJ1-1, the V gene TRBV5-1; D is possibly TRBD1 (5 bases). Per germline, CDR1 SGHRS and CDR2 YFSETQ. CDR3 size: 14 residues. This CDR3 reads CASRNPGADTEVFF. In nucleotides, the CDR3 is TGCGCCAGCAGGAACCCCGGGGCAGACACTGAAGTTTTCTTT.

This clonotype was seen only a few times. The V call is TRBV11-2, the J call TRBJ2-5, with 7 bases matching TRBD2. Trimming took 7 bases from V and 0 from J; bases not matched to a gene: 11. This CDR3 is built from 16 residues. Germline CDR1 is SGHAT and CDR2 is FQNNGV. The CDR3 reads CASTNWGSGYQETQYF. The CDR3 DNA follows: TGTGCCAGCACAAATTGGGGTAGCGGGTACCAAGAGACCCAGTACTTC.

This sequence joins TRBV20-1 and TRBJ1-3; D is ambiguous. Germline V gene sequence: CDR1 DFQATT, CDR2 SNEGSKA (reference sequence). The CDR3 totals 15 residues. V was trimmed by 0 bases and J by 0 bases, leaving 9 bases between them. This chain's CDR3 is CSARDNAASGNTIYF. CDR3 DNA: TGCAGTGCTAGAGATAACGCAGCCTCTGGAAACACCATATATTTT.

The chain is built from TRBV11-1 and TRBJ1-5, with TRBD1 identical over 8 bases. There are 16 residues in the CDR3. J lost 0 bases, V lost 1 base, and 2 bases had no gene match. The V gene's germline CDR1 is SGHAT and CDR2 FQDESV (reference sequence). The chain's CDR3 is CASSLGTGLSNQPQHF. CDR3 in DNA: TGTGCCAGCAGCTTAGGGACAGGGCTTAGCAATCAGCCCCAGCATTTT.

V is TRBV20-1 and J is TRBJ2-1, with 8 bases that match TRBD2. Germline V CDR1 and CDR2: DFQATT, SNEGSKA (reference sequence). This CDR3 spans 19 amino acids. V lost 4 bases and J lost 7; bases outside the gene matches: 24. CDR3 nucleotides: TGCAGTGCTAATAGCCCCCCTAGCGGGCAGAGTGGGGTAACTAATGAGCAGTTCTTC. Translating gives CSANSPPSGQSGVTNEQFF.

This clonotype has a count of ten or more. The chain recombines TRBV27 with TRBJ2-4; D tentatively fits TRBD1 or TRBD2 (5 bases each). Germline V gives CDR1 MNHEY, CDR2 SMNVEV (reference sequence). V shed 6 bases and J shed 1 base, with 25 bases lying between them. The CDR3 covers 19 residues. CDR3 protein: CASSPVGGQRSRAKNIQYF. The CDR3 bases are TGTGCCAGCAGCCCCGTAGGAGGACAACGTAGCCGGGCCAAAAACATTCAGTACTTC.

This clonotype was counted a few times. A much larger clone differs by one base, so this may be a read error. The gene calls are TRBV3-1 and TRBJ2-1; 11 nucleotides agree with TRBD2. Germline V gives CDR1 LGHDT, CDR2 YNNKEL (reference sequence). CDR3 length equals 17 residues. CDR3 protein: CATSRPTRRLAGNEQFF. Here the CDR3 DNA reads TGTGCCACCAGCCGCCCGACCCGGAGACTAGCGGGGAATGAGCAGTTCTTC.

This clonotype occurred a few times. V and J are TRBV29-1 and TRBJ2-5; perhaps TRBD1 as D (6 bases). This CDR3 comprises 13 residues. Looked up from germline, CDR1 is SQVTM and CDR2 is ANQGSEA. Trimming removed 6 bases at V and 6 bases at J, with 17 bases between. The CDR3: CSVVGQSGKTQYF. CDR3 sequence (DNA): TGCAGCGTGGTCGGACAGTCGGGGAAGACCCAGTACTTC.

The chain is built from TRBV24-1 and TRBJ2-7, with D perhaps matching TRBD1 or TRBD2 (5 bases each). Trimming shortened V by 3 bases and J by 3 bases, and 20 bases separated the two germline ends. In germline, CDR1 is KGHDR, CDR2 SFDVKD. The CDR3 runs to 17 residues. The CDR3 DNA reads TGTGCCACCAGTGATAAATCACCGGGACCTGTATTCTACGAGCAGTACTTC. Protein: CATSDKSPGPVFYEQYF.

This clonotype was picked up many times. This chain uses TRBV12-3 or TRBV12-4 with TRBJ1-1; D gene uncertain. V lost 2 bases and J lost 3, with 13 bases in between. The CDR3 totals 15 residues. The chain's CDR3 is CASSLRKLFDTEAFF. The CDR3 DNA sequence: TGTGCCAGCAGTTTAAGGAAACTCTTTGACACTGAAGCTTTCTTT.

This clonotype was picked up many times. V gene TRBV12-3 or TRBV12-4 combines with J gene TRBJ2-5, with 11 bases fitting TRBD2. The CDR3 length is 16 residues. The trim removed 3 bases at V and 1 base at J, leaving 4 bases unmatched. CDR3 region: CASSFWLAGGQETQYF. DNA of the CDR3: TGTGCCAGCAGTTTCTGGCTAGCGGGAGGCCAAGAGACCCAGTACTTC.

This clonotype was recorded at least ten times. The chain has TRBV10-3 and TRBJ2-3; unclear D gene. The CDR3 runs 13 residues. Trimming shortened V by 10 bases and J by 3 bases, and 14 bases separated the two germline ends. Germline lookup yields CDR1 ENHRY and CDR2 SYGVKD. The CDR3 DNA reads TGTGCCAGGGCGGCGGCGGAAACAGATACGCAGTATTTT. Amino acid sequence: CARAAAETDTQYF.